The present T cell receptor (beta chain) was sequenced within a study of blood T cells in healthy people across ages. The authors ran a second PCR of roughly 6 to 12 cycles using a sample-barcoded 5' primer and a J-beta primer mix. Researchers report that each sample yielded at least 3 million CDR3-containing paired-end reads. TCRdb reprocessed the 5' RACE reads via MiXCR and lists one record per CDR3 protein. The sample yields hundreds of thousands of distinct CDR3 sequences, 52% seen once. At least 7 million PBMCs were isolated per sample. Regarding the study as a whole: Considered underestimates were the diversity estimates obtained from one million T cells.

Regarding this clonotype: What it recognizes is unknown. Its ends do not fully match the called genes, so a read error is possible.

CDR3 length: 15 amino acids. Germline values: CDR1 SGHRS, CDR2 YFSETQ. This chain uses TRBV5-1 with TRBJ2-5; TRBD2 agrees at 8 bases. The sequence was obtained from a woman aged 80 or over in good health. The material sequenced was blood. The CDR3 nucleotides read TGTGCCAGCAGTTCAAGCGGGGGCATCCAAGAGACCCAGTACTTC. Translating gives CASSSSGGIQETQYF.